These 17 T cell receptor delta chains came from one sample sequenced in a study of γδ T cells in repeated Plasmodium falciparum infection. Gammadelta T cells were flow-sorted from PBMC into Vgamma9/Vdelta2+ and Vdelta2-negative populations for bulk analysis. TCRdb called clones anew from the multiplex PCR reads with CATT. The profile shows roughly 93,000 delta-chain clones, 0.8% to 1% of them singletons. Sequences were obtained from gamma-delta T cells from blood. The receptors originated from a pool of human donors (malaria-infected and uninfected, not separated).

Comments on this clone: This DNA's translation differs at residue 7 from TCRdb's protein, which comes from a much larger clone; a read error is likely, and the protein shown is translated from the DNA. This chain connects TRDV1 to TRDJ1, with a weak D call TRDD3 (6 bases). The CDR3 is 19 amino acids. V dropped 1 base and J dropped 2 bases, with 23 bases sitting between them. CDR1 and CDR2 from the germline V gene are TSWWSYY and QGS. The CDR3 DNA sequence: TGTGCTCTTGGGGAACCTTCTCCCCTCATACTGGGTCGGACCGATAAACTCATCTTT. Protein product: CALGEPSPLILGRTDKLIF.

This clone has at least ten counts. The V gene is TRDV1, the J gene TRDJ1; unclear D gene. Germline CDR1 reads TSWWSYY; CDR2 reads QGS. V lost 4 bases to trimming and J lost 3 bases, with 15 bases between them. There are 15 residues in the CDR3. CDR3 loop: CALGGDPDPADKLIF. In nucleotides, the CDR3 is TGTGCTCTTGGGGGGGACCCCGATCCTGCCGATAAACTCATCTTT.

A remark on this clone: This DNA's translation differs at residue 7 from TCRdb's protein, which comes from a much larger clone; a read error is likely, and the protein shown is translated from the DNA. V is TRDV1 and J is TRDJ1; 13 bases fit TRDD3. TCRdb leaves out the J gene; it was filled in here by matching the DNA to germline. Germline lookup yields CDR1 TSWWSYY and CDR2 QGS. This CDR3 is built from 22 residues. With 5 bases clipped from V and 0 bases from J, the junction kept 21 bases outside the gene matches. CDR3 coding DNA: TGTGCTCTTGGGCCTTCCCTTCCTTACTGGGGGATACGTGGTTCGTACACCGATAAACTCATCTTT. Its translation: CALGPSLPYWGIRGSYTDKLIF.

Turning to this clone: TCRdb records a much larger clone's protein for this DNA, with a difference at residue 17 that likely arises from a read error; the protein given is the translation of the DNA. The chain joins TRDV1 to TRDJ1; the match to TRDD3 covers 8 bases. CDR1 and CDR2 (germline): TSWWSYY, QGS. This CDR3 is 18 amino acids long. CDR3 sequence reads: CALGESPLYWGSSDKLTF. The CDR3 coding sequence is TGTGCTCTTGGGGAAAGCCCCCTGTACTGGGGGTCTTCCGATAAACTCACCTTT.

This clone was observed a few times. This DNA's translation and the protein TCRdb lists, from a much larger clone, do not match at residue 12, likely due to a read error; the protein shown is translated from the DNA. V gene TRDV2 combines with J gene TRDJ1; 8 bases are a match to TRDD3. TCRdb is silent on the J gene; assignment here came from matching the DNA to germline. The CDR3 totals 17 residues. Germline CDR1 reads GEAIGNYY; CDR2 reads EKD. Trimming cost V 4 bases and J 3 bases; bases outside gene matches: 15. CDR3: CACEPLGEKRNADKLIF. CDR3 coding DNA: TGTGCCTGTGAGCCGCTGGGGGAGAAGAGAAACGCCGATAAACTCATCTTT.

In the case of this clone: A much larger clone differs from this one at a single base, so this may be a read error. Written as DNA, the CDR3 is TGTGCTCTTGGGGAATATCCAGAGGGTGGGGGATTCACCGATAAACTCATCTTT. Its protein is CALGEYPEGGGFTDKLIF. The rearrangement uses TRDV1 and TRDJ1; 8 bases align to TRDD3. TCRdb records no J gene; here it was assigned by comparing the DNA to germline. CDR3 size: 18 residues. V was clipped by 2 bases and J by 1 base; unmatched bases: 12. CDR1 and CDR2 (germline): TSWWSYY, QGS.

V and J are TRDV1 and TRDJ1; 9 bases match TRDD3. TCRdb offers no J gene call, so here the DNA was matched to germline to obtain one. The J segment lost 0 bases and the V segment lost 9 bases, leaving 23 bases of the junction unmatched. The CDR3 is made up of 20 amino acids. The V gene's germline CDR1 is TSWWSYY and CDR2 QGS. The CDR3 here is CALNSLRGGGIPSYTDKLIF. CDR3 DNA sequence: TGTGCTCTGAACTCACTGCGGGGGGGGGGGATACCCTCGTACACCGATAAACTCATCTTT.

In the case of this clone: The translation of this DNA and the TCRdb protein of a much larger clone differ at residue 19, probably owing to a read error; the protein shown here is translated from the DNA. The chain carries TRDV1 and TRDJ1; 8 positions match TRDD3. TCRdb gives no J gene; it was assigned here by matching the DNA to germline. The CDR3 length is 22 residues. Germline loops: CDR1 TSWWSYY, CDR2 QGS. CDR3 loop: CALGELPNPNLGDEVATDRLIF. For the CDR3, the DNA is TGTGCTCTTGGGGAACTTCCAAATCCTAACCTGGGGGACGAGGTAGCGACCGATAGACTCATCTTT.

With regard to this clone: This DNA's translation differs at residue 5 from TCRdb's protein, which comes from a much larger clone; a read error is likely, and the protein shown is translated from the DNA. The V gene is TRDV1, the J gene TRDJ1; no reliable D call. The J gene, absent from TCRdb, was called here by matching the DNA to germline. The germline V gene has CDR1 TSWWSYY and CDR2 QGS. There are 18 residues in the CDR3. V was cut by 3 bases and J by 0 bases, with 20 bases left in between. CDR3 coding DNA: TGTGCTCTTGGGGACCCGAGTCGCCCGCCCTTAGACACCGATAAACTCATCTTT. Residues: CALGDPSRPPLDTDKLIF.

This clone has at least ten counts. The chain combines TRDV2 with TRDJ1; maybe TRDD3 (6 bases). The V and J ends lost 2 bases and 3 bases respectively, with 24 bases between them. In germline, CDR1 is GEAIGNYY, CDR2 EKD. This CDR3 has 18 residues. CDR3 residues: CACDSILGPSNGADKLIF. The CDR3 nucleotides read TGTGCCTGTGACAGTATCCTGGGGCCATCTAATGGGGCCGATAAACTCATCTTT.

This clone was seen ten or more times. This DNA's translation and the protein TCRdb lists, from a much larger clone, do not match at residue 10, likely due to a read error; the protein shown is translated from the DNA. The rearrangement uses TRDV1 and TRDJ1; D is possibly TRDD2 (5 bases). The CDR3 runs to 16 residues. Germline values: CDR1 TSWWSYY, CDR2 QGS. Deletions cut 4 bases from V and 1 base from J, with 16 bases between. The CDR3 DNA reads TGTGCTCTTGGGGGGCTTCCGGTACGTGGCACCGATAAACTCATCTTT. Translation: CALGGLPVRGTDKLIF.

This clone was recorded at least ten times. This sequence joins TRDV2 and TRDJ1; D not resolved. TCRdb lists no J gene, so it was determined here by aligning the DNA to germline. The V and J ends lost 0 bases and 1 base respectively, with 11 bases between them. There are 15 residues in the CDR3. Germline V CDR1 and CDR2: GEAIGNYY, EKD. Written as DNA, the CDR3 is TGTGCCTGTGACACCGTTGCTGTAACCACCGATAAACTCATCTTT. This codes for CACDTVAVTTDKLIF.

In the case of this clone: This is likely an artifact of a read error, given a far larger clone one base away. The same CDR3 arises from other DNA sequences in this sample as well. The chain has TRDV2 and TRDJ1, with D hard to call. The J gene, missing from TCRdb, was assigned here through DNA to germline matching. Germline loops: CDR1 GEAIGNYY, CDR2 EKD. CDR3 length: 14 residues. The CDR3 bases are TGTGCCTGCGACACCGGAGGCTACACCGATAAACTCATCTTT. Its translation is CACDTGGYTDKLIF.

By its share, this clone is medium-sized (0.01 to 0.1%). Other DNA sequences in this sample translate to the same CDR3. This chain links TRDV2 with TRDJ1; D is unclear. The CDR3 sequence is 16 residues long. CDR1 is GEAIGNYY, CDR2 EKD, per germline. V gave up 0 bases and J gave up 0 bases, with 13 bases separating them. The CDR3 sequence is CACDTVERRYTDKLIF. CDR3 DNA: TGTGCCTGTGACACCGTTGAACGGAGGTACACCGATAAACTCATCTTT.

In this sample, this clone turned up a few times. TCRdb's protein, taken from a much larger clone, differs from this DNA's translation at residue 6, likely owing to a read error; the protein displayed comes from the DNA. The gene calls are TRDV2 and TRDJ2; no clear D gene. No J gene is reported in TCRdb; it was inferred here by comparing the DNA with germline. Germline V gives CDR1 GEAIGNYY, CDR2 EKD. This CDR3 region has 17 residues. V lost 2 bases and J lost 7, with 22 bases in between. CDR3 region: CACDKMGDPSRKAQLFF. CDR3 bases: TGTGCCTGTGACAAGATGGGTGACCCAAGTAGGAAAGCACAACTCTTCTTT.

This clone appeared many times. This sequence is one base from a far larger clone and is likely a read error. The sample holds other DNA sequences that translate to the same CDR3. The chain is built from TRDV2 and TRDJ1; 13 bases fit TRDD3. This CDR3 contains 16 residues. Unmatched junction bases numbered 5, after V lost 4 bases and J lost 1 base. Germline V lookup: CDR1 GEAIGNYY, CDR2 EKD. CDR3 in amino acids: CACDILGDTLTDKLIF. As DNA, the CDR3 is TGTGCCTGTGATATACTGGGGGATACGCTCACCGATAAACTCATCTTT.

This clone has ten or more counts. Given a far larger clone just one base away, this is likely a sequencing read error. Other DNA variants within this sample encode the same CDR3. The chain combines TRDV1 with TRDJ1; possible D gene TRDD2, 5 bases. The CDR3 has 18 residues. Germline V gene sequence: CDR1 TSWWSYY, CDR2 QGS. DNA for the CDR3: TGTGCTCTTGGGGACTTTCCACCGTTTCCTGGTCGAACCGATAAGCTCATCTTT. This sequence encodes CALGDFPPFPGRTDKLIF.